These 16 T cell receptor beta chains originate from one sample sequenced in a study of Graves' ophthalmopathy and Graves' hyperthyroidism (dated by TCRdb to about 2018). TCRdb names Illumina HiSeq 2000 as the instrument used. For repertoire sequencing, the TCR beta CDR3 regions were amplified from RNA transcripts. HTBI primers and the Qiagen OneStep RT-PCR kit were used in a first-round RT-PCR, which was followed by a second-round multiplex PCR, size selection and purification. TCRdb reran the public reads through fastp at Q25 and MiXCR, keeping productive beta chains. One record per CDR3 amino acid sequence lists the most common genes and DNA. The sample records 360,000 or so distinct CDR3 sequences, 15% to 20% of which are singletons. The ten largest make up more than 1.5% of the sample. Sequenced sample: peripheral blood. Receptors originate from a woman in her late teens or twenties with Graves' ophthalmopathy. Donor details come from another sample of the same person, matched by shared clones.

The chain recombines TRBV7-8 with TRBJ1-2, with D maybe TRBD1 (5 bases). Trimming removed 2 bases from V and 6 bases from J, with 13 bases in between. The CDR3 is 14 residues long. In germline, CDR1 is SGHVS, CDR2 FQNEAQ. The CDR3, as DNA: TGTGCCAGCAGCTTATCGGGGCAGGGCCATGGCTACACCTTC. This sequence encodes CASSLSGQGHGYTF.

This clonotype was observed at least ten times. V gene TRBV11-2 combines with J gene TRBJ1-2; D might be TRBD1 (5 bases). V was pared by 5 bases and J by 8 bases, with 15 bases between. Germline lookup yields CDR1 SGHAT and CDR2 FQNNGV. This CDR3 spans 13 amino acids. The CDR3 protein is CASSPGAWRGYTF. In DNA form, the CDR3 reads TGTGCCAGCAGCCCCGGGGCTTGGAGGGGCTACACCTTC.

CDR3 amino acids: CASSQGTSGLTQETQYF. The CDR3, as DNA: TGTGCCAGCAGTCAAGGGACTAGCGGGCTAACCCAAGAGACCCAGTACTTC. The J gene is TRBJ2-5, the V gene TRBV28; 12 nucleotides line up with TRBD2. The CDR3 is made up of 17 amino acids. Unmatched junction bases numbered 8, after V lost 5 bases and J lost 1 base. Looked up from germline, CDR1 is MDHEN and CDR2 is SYDVKM. Combining the CDR3 with reference TRBV28 and TRBJ2-5 gives the whole variable domain DVKVTQSSRYLVKRTGEKVFLECVQDMDHENMFWYRQDPGLGLRLIYFSYDVKMKEKGDIPEGYSVSREKKERFSLILESASTNQTSMYLCASSQGTSGLTQETQYFGPGTRLLVL.

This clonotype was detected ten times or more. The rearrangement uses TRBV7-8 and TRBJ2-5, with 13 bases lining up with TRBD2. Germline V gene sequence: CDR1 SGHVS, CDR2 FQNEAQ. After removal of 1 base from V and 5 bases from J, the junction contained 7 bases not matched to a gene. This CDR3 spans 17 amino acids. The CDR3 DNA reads TGTGCCAGCAGCTTAGGGGCGACTAGCGGGGGGTCGGAGACCCAGTACTTC. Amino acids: CASSLGATSGGSETQYF.

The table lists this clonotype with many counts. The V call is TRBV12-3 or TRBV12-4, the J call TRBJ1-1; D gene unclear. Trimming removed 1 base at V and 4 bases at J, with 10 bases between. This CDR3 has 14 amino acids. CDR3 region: CASSLVGSGTEAFF. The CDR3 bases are TGTGCCAGCAGTTTAGTAGGGTCTGGCACTGAAGCTTTCTTT.

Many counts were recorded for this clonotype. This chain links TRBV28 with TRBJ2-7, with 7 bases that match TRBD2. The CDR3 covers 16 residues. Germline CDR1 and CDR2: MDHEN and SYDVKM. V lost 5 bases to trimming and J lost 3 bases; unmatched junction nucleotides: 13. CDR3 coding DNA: TGTGCCAGCAGTCTTCCGGGGGGATCTCCCAACTACGAGCAGTACTTC. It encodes CASSLPGGSPNYEQYF.

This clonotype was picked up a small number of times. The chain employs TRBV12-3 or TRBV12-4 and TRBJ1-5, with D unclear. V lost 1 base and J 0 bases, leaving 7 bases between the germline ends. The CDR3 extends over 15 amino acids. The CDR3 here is CASSLEQNSNQPQHF. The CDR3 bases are TGTGCCAGCAGTTTAGAGCAAAATAGCAATCAGCCCCAGCATTTT.

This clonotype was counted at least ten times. DNA for the CDR3: TGTGCCAGCAGTCTCCCTAACGGGGAAGCTTTCTTT. Its protein product is CASSLPNGEAFF. This chain uses TRBV6-2 or TRBV6-3 with TRBJ1-1; D remains ambiguous. Trimming removed 5 bases at V and 8 bases at J, with 12 bases between. CDR1 MNHEY and CDR2 SVGEGT come from the germline V gene. The CDR3 spans 12 residues.

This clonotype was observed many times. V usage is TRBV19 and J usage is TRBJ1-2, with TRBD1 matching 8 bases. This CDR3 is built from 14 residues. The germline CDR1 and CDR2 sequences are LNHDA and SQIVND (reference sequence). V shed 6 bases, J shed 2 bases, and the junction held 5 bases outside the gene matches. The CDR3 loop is CASRLTGANYGYTF. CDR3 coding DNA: TGTGCCAGTAGGCTGACAGGGGCGAACTATGGCTACACCTTC.

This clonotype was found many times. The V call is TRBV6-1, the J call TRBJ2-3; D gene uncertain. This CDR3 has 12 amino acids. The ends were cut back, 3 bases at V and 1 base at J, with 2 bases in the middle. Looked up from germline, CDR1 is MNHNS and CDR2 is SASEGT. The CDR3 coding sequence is TGTGCCAGCAGTGAGGGCACAGATACGCAGTATTTT. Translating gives CASSEGTDTQYF.

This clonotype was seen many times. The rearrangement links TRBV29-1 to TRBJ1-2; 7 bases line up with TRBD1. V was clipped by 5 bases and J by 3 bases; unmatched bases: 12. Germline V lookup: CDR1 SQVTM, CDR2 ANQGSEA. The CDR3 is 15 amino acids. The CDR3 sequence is CSVNDLVGGHYGYTF. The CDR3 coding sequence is TGCAGCGTTAATGATCTCGTAGGGGGCCACTATGGCTACACCTTC.

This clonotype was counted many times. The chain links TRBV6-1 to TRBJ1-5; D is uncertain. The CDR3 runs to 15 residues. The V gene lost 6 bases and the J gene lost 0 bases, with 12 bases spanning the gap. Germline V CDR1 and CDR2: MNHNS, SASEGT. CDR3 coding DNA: TGTGCCAGCAGCTCGGACGGCTTTAGCAATCAGCCCCAGCATTTT. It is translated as CASSSDGFSNQPQHF.

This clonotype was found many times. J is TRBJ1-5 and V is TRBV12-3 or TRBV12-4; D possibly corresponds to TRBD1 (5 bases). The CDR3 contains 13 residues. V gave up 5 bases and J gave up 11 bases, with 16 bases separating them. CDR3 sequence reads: CASSDGPQGAQHF. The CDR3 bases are TGTGCCAGCAGTGACGGGCCCCAAGGGGCCCAGCATTTT.

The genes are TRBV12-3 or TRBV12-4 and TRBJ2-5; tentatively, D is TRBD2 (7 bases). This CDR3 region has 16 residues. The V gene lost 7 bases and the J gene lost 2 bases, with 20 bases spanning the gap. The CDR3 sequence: CASNKRGARGQETQYF. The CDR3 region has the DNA TGTGCCAGCAACAAACGGGGGGCGCGGGGGCAAGAGACCCAGTACTTC.

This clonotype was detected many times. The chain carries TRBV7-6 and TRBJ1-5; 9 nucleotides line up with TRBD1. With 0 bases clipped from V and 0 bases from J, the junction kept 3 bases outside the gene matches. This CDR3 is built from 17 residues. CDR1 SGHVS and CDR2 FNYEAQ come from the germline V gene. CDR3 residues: CASSLATGGNSNQPQHF. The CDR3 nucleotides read TGTGCCAGCAGCTTAGCGACAGGGGGGAATAGCAATCAGCCCCAGCATTTT.

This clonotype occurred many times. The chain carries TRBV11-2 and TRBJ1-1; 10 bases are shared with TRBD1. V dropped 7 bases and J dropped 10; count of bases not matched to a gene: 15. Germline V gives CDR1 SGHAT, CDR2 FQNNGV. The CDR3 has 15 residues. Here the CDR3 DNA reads TGTGCCAGCACACAGGGGAGGGGACAGGGGAGGAGAGCTTTCTTT. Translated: CASTQGRGQGRRAFF.